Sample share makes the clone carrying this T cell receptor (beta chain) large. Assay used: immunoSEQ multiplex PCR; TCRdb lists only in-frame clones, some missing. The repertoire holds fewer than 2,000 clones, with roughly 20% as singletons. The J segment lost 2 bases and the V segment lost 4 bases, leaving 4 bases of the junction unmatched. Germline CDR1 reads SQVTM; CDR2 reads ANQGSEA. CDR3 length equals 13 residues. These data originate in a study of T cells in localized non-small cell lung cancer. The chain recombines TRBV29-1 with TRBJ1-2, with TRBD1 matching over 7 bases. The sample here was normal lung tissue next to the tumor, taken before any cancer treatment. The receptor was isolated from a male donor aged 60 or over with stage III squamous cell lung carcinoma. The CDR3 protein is CSVAGQANYGYTF. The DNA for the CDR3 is TGCAGCGTTGCCGGACAGGCCAACTATGGCTACACCTTC.